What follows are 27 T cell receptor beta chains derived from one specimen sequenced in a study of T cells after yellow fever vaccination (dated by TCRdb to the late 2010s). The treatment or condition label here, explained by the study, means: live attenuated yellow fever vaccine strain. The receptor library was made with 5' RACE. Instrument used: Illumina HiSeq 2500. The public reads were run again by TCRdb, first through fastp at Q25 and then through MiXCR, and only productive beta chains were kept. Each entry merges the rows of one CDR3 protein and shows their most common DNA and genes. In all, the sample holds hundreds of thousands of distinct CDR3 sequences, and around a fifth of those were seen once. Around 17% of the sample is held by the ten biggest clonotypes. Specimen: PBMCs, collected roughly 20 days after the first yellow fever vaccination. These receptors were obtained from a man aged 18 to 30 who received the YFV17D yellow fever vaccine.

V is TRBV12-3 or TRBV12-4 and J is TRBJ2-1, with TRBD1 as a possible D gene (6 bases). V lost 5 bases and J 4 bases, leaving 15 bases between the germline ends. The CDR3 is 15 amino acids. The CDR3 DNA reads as TGTGCCAGCAGTAGCAGGGGTTTTACGTACAATGAGCAGTTCTTC. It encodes CASSSRGFTYNEQFF.

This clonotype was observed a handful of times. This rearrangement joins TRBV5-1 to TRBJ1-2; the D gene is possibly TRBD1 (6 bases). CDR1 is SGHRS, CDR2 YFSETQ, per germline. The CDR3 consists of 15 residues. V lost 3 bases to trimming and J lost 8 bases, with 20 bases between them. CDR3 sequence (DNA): TGCGCCAGCAGCTCGTCGGACAGTAAACAGATCGGCTACACCTTC. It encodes CASSSSDSKQIGYTF.

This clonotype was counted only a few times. The CDR3 nucleotides read TGTGCTAGTGGCTCGGGACAGGGGCGTCAGCCCCAGCATTTT. Translation: CASGSGQGRQPQHF. This sequence joins TRBV12-5 and TRBJ1-5; TRBD1 matches 10 bases. Germline V gives CDR1 LGHNT, CDR2 FRNRAP. The CDR3 contains 14 residues. Losses at the gene ends were 6 bases for V and 6 bases for J; bases not matched to a gene: 5.

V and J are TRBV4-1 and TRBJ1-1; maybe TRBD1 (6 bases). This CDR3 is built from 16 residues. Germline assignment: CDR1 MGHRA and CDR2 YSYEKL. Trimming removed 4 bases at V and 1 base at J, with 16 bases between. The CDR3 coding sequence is TGCGCCAGCAGCCGTCGAAGGGGGGGCACGAACACTGAAGCTTTCTTT. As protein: CASSRRRGGTNTEAFF.

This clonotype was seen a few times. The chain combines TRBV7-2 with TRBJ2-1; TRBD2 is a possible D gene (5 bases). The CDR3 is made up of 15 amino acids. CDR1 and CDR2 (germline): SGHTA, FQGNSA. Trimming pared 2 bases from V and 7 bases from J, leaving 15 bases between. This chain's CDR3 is CASSLQSAVRNEQFF. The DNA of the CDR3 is TGTGCCAGCAGCTTACAATCAGCGGTGCGGAATGAGCAGTTCTTC.

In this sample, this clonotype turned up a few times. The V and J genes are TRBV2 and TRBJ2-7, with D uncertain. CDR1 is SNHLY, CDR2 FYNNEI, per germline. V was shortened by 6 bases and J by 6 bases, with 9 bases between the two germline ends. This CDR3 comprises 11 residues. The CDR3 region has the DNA TGTGCCAGCAGAGAGTTGGGCGAGCAGTACTTC. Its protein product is CASRELGEQYF.

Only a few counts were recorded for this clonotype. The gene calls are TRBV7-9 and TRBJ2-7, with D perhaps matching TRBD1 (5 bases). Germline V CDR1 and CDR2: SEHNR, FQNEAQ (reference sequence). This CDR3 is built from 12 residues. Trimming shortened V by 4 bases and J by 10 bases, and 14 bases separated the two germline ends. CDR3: CASSSETEVQYV. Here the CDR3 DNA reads TGTGCCAGCAGCTCAGAGACAGAGGTTCAGTACGTC.

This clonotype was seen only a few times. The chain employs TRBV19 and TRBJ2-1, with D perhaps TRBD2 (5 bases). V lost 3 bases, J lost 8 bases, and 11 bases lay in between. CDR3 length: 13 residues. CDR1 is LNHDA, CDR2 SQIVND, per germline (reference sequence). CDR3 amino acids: CASSIAGVDEQFF. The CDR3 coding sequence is TGTGCCAGTAGTATCGCCGGGGTCGATGAGCAGTTCTTC.

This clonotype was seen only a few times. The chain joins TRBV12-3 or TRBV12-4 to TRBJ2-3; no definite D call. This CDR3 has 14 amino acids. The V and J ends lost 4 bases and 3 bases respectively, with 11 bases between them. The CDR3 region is CASSYFPPTDTQYF. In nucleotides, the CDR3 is TGTGCCAGCAGTTATTTCCCCCCGACAGATACGCAGTATTTT.

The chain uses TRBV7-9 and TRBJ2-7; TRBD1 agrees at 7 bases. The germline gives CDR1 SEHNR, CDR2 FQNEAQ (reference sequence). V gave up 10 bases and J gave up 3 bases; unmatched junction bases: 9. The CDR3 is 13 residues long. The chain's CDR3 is CATMGQILYEQYF. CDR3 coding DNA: TGTGCCACCATGGGACAGATACTCTACGAGCAGTACTTC.

The DNA for the CDR3 is TGTGCCAGCAGCGTGGCTGGGCTTCAGCCCCAGCATTTT. Amino acid sequence: CASSVAGLQPQHF. This sequence joins TRBV9 and TRBJ1-5; no firm D call. Trimming removed 2 bases at V and 6 bases at J, with 9 bases between. The CDR3 has 13 amino acids. Germline CDR1 and CDR2: SGDLS and YYNGEE.

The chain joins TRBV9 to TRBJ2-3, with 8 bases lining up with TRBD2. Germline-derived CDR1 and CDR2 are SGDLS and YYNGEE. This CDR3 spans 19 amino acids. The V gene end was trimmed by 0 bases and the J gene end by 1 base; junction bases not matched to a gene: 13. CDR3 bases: TGTGCCAGCAGCGTAGGTCCCCATGCGGGGGGCGGGGGCACAGATACGCAGTATTTT. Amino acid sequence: CASSVGPHAGGGGTDTQYF. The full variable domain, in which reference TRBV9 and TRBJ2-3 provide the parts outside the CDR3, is DSGVTQTPKHLITATGQRVTLRCSPRSGDLSVYWYQQSLDQGLQFLIQYYNGEERAKGNILERFSAQQFPDLHSELNLSSLELGDSALYFCASSVGPHAGGGGTDTQYFGPGTRLTVL.

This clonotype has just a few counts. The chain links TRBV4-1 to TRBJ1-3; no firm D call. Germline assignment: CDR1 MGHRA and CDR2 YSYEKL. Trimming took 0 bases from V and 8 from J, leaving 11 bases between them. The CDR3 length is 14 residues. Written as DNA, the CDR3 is TGCGCCAGCAGCCAAGAAGGAGCAGCGCACACCATATATTTT. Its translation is CASSQEGAAHTIYF.

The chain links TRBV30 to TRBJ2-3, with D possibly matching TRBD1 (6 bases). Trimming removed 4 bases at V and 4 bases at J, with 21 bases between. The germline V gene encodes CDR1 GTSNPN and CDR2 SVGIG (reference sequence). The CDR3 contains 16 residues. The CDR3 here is CAWTRMGRGVADTQYF. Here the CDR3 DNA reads TGTGCCTGGACTCGTATGGGCAGGGGAGTTGCAGATACGCAGTATTTT.

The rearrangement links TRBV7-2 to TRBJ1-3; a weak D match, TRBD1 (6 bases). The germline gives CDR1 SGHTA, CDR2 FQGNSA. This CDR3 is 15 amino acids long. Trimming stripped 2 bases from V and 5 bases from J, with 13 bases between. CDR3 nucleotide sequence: TGTGCCAGCAGCTTAAACTGGGGGCTTAGAAACACCATATATTTT. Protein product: CASSLNWGLRNTIYF. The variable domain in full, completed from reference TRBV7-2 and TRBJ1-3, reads GAGVSQSPSNKVTEKGKDVELRCDPISGHTALYWYRQSLGQGLEFLIYFQGNSAPDKSGLPSDRFSAERTGGSVSTLTIQRTQQEDSAVYLCASSLNWGLRNTIYFGEGSWLTVV.

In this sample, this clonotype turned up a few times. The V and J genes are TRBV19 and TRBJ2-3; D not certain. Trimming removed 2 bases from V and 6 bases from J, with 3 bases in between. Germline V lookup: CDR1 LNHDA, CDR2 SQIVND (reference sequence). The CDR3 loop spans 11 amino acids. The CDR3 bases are TGTGCCAGTAGTATAATGGATACGCAGTATTTT. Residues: CASSIMDTQYF.

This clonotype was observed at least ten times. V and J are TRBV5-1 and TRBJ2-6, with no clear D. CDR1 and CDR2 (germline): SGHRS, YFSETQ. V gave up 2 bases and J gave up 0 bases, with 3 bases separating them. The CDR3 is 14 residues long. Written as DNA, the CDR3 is TGCGCCAGCAGCTTTAGCTCTGGGGCCAACGTCCTGACTTTC. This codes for CASSFSSGANVLTF.

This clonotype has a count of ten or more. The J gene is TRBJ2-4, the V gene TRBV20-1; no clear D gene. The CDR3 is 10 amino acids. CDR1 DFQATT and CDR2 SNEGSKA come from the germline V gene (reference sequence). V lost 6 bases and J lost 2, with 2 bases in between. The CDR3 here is CSAPKNIQYF. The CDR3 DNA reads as TGCAGTGCCCCCAAAAACATTCAGTACTTC.

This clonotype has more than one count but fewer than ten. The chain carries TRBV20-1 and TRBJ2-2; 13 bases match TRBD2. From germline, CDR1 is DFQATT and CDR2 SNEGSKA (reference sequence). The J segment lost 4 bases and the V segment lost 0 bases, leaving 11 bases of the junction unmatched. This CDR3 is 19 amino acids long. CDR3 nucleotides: TGCAGTGCTAGAGATCGGGATCAGACTAGCGGGGGGCTCACCGGGGAGCTGTTTTTT. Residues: CSARDRDQTSGGLTGELFF.

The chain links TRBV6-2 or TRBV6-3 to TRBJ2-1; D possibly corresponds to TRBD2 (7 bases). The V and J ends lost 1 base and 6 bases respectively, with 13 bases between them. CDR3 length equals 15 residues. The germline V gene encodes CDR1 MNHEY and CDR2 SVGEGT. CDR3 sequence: CASSYLRGAGNEQFF. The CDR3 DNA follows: TGTGCCAGCAGTTACTTACGGGGGGCCGGCAATGAGCAGTTCTTC.

CDR3 in DNA: TGTGCCAGCAGCGCCCAACTAGAGCCGCAAGAGACCCAGTACTTC. Residues: CASSAQLEPQETQYF. The chain combines TRBV9 with TRBJ2-5; D is possibly TRBD2 (5 bases). This CDR3 is built from 15 residues. Germline CDR1 reads SGDLS; CDR2 reads YYNGEE. The V end lost 3 bases, the J end lost 2 bases, and 14 bases lay between the germline ends.

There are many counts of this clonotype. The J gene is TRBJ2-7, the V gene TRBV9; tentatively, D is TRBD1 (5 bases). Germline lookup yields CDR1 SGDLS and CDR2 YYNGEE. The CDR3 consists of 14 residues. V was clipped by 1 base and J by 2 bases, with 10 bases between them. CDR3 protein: CASSVQGVPYEQYF. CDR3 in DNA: TGTGCCAGCAGCGTACAGGGTGTTCCCTACGAGCAGTACTTC.

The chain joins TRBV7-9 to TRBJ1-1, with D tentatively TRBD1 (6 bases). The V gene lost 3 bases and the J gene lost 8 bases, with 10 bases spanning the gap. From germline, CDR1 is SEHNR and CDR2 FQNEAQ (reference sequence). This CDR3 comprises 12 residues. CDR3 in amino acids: CASSFDTGEAFF. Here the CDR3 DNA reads TGTGCCAGCAGCTTCGATACAGGGGAAGCTTTCTTT.

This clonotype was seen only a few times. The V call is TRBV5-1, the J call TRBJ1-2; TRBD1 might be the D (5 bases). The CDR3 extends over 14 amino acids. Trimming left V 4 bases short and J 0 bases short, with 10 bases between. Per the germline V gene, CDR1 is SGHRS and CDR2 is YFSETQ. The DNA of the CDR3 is TGCGCCAGCAGCCTGACAGCATCTAACTATGGCTACACCTTC. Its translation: CASSLTASNYGYTF.

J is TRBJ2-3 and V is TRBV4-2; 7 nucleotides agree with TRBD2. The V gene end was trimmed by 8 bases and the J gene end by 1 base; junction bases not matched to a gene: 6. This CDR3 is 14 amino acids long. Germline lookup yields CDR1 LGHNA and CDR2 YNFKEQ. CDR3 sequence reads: CASGDYSGTDTQYF. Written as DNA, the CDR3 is TGTGCCAGCGGGGACTATTCGGGCACAGATACGCAGTATTTT.

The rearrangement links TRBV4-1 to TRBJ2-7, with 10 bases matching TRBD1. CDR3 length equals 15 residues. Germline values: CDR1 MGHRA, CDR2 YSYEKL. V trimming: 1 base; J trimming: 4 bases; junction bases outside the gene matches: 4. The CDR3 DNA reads TGCGCCAGCAGCCAAGCCGTGGGACAGGGGTACGAGCAGTACGTC. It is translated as CASSQAVGQGYEQYV.

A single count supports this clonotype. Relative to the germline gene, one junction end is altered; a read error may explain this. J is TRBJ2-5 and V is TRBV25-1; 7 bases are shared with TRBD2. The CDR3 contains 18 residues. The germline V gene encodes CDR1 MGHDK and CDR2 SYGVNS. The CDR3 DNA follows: TGTGCCAGCAGTGAAAACCCTGGAAGGCGGGGGACCCCAGAGGCCCAGTACTTC. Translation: CASSENPGRRGTPEAQYF.